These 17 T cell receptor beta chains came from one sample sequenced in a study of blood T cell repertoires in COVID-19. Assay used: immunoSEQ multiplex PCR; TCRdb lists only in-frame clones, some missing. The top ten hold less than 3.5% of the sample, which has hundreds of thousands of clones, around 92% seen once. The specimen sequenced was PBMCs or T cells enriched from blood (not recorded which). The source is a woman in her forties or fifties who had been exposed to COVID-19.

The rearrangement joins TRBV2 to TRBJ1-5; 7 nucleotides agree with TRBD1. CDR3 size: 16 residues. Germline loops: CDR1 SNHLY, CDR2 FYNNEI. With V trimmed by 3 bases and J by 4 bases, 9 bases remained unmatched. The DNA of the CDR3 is TGTGCCAGCAGTGATCCCCCGACAGGGTCGAATCAGCCCCAGCATTTT. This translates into CASSDPPTGSNQPQHF. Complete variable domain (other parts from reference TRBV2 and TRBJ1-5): EPEVTQTPSHQVTQMGQEVILRCVPISNHLYFYWYRQILGQKVEFLVSFYNNEISEKSEIFDDQFSVERPDGSNFTLKIRSTKLEDSAMYFCASSDPPTGSNQPQHFGDGTRLSIL.

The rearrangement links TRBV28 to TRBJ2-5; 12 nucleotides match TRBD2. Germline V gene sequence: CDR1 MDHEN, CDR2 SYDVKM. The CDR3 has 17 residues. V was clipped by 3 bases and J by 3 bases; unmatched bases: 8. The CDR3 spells CASSLGILAGGEETQYF. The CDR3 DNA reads TGTGCCAGCAGTTTGGGGATACTAGCGGGGGGCGAAGAGACCCAGTACTTC.

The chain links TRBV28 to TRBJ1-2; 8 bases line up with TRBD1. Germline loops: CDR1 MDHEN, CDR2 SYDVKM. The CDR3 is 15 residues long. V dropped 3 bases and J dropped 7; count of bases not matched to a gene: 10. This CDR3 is CASSFRPGGLGGYTF. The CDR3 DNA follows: TGTGCCAGCAGTTTTCGGCCAGGGGGCCTCGGTGGCTACACCTTC.

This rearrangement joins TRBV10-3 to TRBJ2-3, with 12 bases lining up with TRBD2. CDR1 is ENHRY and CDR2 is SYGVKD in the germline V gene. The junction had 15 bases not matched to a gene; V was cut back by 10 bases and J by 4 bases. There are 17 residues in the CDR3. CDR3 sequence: CATQPSGGDLASDTQYF. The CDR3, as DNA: TGTGCCACCCAACCTAGCGGGGGGGACCTGGCCTCAGATACGCAGTATTTT.

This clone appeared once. The CDR3 DNA sequence: TGTGCCAGCAGTTTGCGGCTTACTCTTGGAAACACCATATATTTT. It is translated as CASSLRLTLGNTIYF. The chain couples TRBV28 to TRBJ1-3; no definite D call. The germline V gene has CDR1 MDHEN and CDR2 SYDVKM. The CDR3 has 15 amino acids. Deletions cut 3 bases from V and 3 bases from J, with 12 bases between.

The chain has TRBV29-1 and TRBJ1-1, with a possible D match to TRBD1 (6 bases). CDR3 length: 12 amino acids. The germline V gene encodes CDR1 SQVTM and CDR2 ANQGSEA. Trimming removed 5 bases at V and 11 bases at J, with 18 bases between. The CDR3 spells CSVFISGQRAFF. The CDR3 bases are TGCAGCGTTTTTATTTCGGGACAAAGGGCTTTCTTT.

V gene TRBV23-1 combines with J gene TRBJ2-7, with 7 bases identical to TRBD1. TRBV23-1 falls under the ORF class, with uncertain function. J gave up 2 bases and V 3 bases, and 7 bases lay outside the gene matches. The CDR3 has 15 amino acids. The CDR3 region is CASSQTPGQAYEQYF. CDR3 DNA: TGCGCCAGCAGTCAGACACCTGGACAGGCCTACGAGCAGTACTTC.

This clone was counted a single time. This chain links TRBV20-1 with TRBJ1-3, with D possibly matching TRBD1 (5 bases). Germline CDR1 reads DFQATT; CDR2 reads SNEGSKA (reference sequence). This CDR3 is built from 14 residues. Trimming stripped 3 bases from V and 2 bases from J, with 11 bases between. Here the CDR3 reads CSASRGHPGNTIYF. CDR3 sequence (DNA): TGCAGTGCTAGTCGTGGACACCCTGGAAACACCATATATTTT.

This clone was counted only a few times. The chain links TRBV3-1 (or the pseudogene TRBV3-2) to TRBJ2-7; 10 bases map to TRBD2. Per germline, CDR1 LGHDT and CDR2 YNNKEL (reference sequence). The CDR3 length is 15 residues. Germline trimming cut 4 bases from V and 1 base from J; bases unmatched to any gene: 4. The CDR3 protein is CASSLRTSGSYEQYF. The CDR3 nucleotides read TGTGCCAGCAGCCTACGGACTAGCGGATCCTACGAGCAGTACTTC.

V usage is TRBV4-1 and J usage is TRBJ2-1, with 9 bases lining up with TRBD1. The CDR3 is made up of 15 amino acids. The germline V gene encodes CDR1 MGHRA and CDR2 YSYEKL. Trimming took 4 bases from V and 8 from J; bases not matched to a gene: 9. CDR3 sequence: CASSPRPGQGYEQFF. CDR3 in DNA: TGCGCCAGCAGCCCCCGACCGGGACAGGGATATGAGCAGTTCTTC.

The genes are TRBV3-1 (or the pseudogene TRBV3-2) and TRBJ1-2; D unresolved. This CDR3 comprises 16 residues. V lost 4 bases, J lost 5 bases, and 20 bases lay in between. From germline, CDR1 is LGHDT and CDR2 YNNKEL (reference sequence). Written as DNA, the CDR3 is TGTGCCAGCAGCCCCAGCCTACTATCCAAACCTTATGGCTACACCTTC. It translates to CASSPSLLSKPYGYTF.

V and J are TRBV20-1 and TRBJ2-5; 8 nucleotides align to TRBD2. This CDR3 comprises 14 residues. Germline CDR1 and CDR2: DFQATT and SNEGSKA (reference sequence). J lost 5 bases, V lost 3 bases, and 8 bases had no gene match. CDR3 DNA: TGCAGTGCTAGTGGAGCGGGGGTGGTGGAGACCCAGTACTTC. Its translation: CSASGAGVVETQYF.

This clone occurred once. The DNA for the CDR3 is TGTGCCAGCTCATCACAAACAGGGGCCATTTATGGCTACACCTTC. This sequence encodes CASSSQTGAIYGYTF. This chain uses TRBV18 with TRBJ1-2; 7 bases are a match to TRBD1. The germline gives CDR1 KGHSH, CDR2 LQKENI. With V trimmed by 5 bases and J by 5 bases, 11 bases remained unmatched. This CDR3 has 15 residues.

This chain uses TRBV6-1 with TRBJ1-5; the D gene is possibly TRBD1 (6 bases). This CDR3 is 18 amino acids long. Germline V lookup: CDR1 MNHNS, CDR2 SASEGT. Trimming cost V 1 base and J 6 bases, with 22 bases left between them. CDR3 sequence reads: CASSEGGRTGRGIQPQHF. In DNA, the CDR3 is TGTGCCAGCAGTGAAGGGGGTAGAACAGGGAGGGGAATTCAGCCCCAGCATTTT.

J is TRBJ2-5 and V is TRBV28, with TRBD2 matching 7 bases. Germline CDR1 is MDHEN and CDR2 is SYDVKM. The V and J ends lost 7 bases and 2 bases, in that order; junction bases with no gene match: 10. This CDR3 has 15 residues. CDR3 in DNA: TGTGCCAGCATCTCTGGTGGGGGGGGGCAAGAGACCCAGTACTTC. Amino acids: CASISGGGGQETQYF.

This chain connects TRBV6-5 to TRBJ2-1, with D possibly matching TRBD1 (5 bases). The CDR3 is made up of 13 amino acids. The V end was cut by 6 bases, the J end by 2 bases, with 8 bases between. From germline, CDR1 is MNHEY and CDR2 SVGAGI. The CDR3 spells CASSQGAYNEQFF. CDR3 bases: TGTGCCAGCAGCCAAGGGGCCTACAATGAGCAGTTCTTC.

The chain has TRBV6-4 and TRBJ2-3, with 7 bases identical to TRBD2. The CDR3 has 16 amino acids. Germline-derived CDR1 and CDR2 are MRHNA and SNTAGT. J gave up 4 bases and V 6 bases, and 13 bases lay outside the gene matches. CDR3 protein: CASRESLARVPDTQYF. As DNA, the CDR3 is TGTGCCAGCAGGGAGTCACTAGCGCGAGTCCCAGATACGCAGTATTTT.